One and the same sample provided the 31 T cell receptor beta chains below, sequenced in a study of early T cells in non-severe SARS-CoV-2 infection. TCRdb re-analysed the 5' RACE reads in MiXCR, keeping a single row per CDR3 protein. The top ten clones hold 6.5% to 8.5% of a sample with around 84,000 distinct CDR3 sequences, roughly an eighth of them seen once. Sample: whole blood. Receptor source: an adult who was a healthcare worker with PCR-confirmed SARS-CoV-2 infection or an uninfected control (not recorded which).

This clonotype appeared many times. The chain recombines TRBV3-1 with TRBJ1-1; TRBD1 might be the D (5 bases). Trimming pared 4 bases from V and 7 bases from J, leaving 13 bases between. Germline CDR1 LGHDT, CDR2 YNNKEL (reference sequence). The CDR3 consists of 13 residues. CDR3 sequence reads: CASSPWGDHEAFF. CDR3 DNA sequence: TGTGCCAGCAGCCCTTGGGGGGACCATGAAGCTTTCTTT.

The chain joins TRBV20-1 to TRBJ2-1, with 8 bases that match TRBD2. CDR3 length: 14 residues. The trim removed 5 bases at V and 5 bases at J, leaving 8 bases unmatched. Germline CDR1 is DFQATT and CDR2 is SNEGSKA (reference sequence). CDR3 residues: CSAPRSGSDNEQFF. In DNA form, the CDR3 reads TGCAGTGCTCCCCGAAGCGGGAGCGACAATGAGCAGTTCTTC.

The J gene is TRBJ1-1, the V gene TRBV7-2; a weak D match, TRBD1 (5 bases). Germline V gene lookup returns CDR1 SGHTA and CDR2 FQGNSA. V was shortened by 8 bases and J by 7 bases, with 20 bases between the two germline ends. CDR3 size: 14 residues. The CDR3 DNA reads TGTGCCAGCGGAGCTCCCGTCAGGGAACGTGAAGCTTTCTTT. Its translation is CASGAPVREREAFF.

There are many counts of this clonotype. V and J are TRBV11-3 and TRBJ2-1; the match to TRBD2 covers 7 bases. Germline CDR1 and CDR2: SGHNT and YENEEA. The CDR3 contains 14 residues. J was trimmed by 5 bases and V by 8 bases; bases with no gene match: 9. CDR3 coding DNA: TGTGCCAGCTCAATCGGGGGGAAACACAATGAGCAGTTCTTC. Encoded protein: CASSIGGKHNEQFF.

The chain carries TRBV29-1 and TRBJ2-5, with D hard to call. V lost 3 bases, J lost 2 bases, and 7 bases lay in between. CDR3 length equals 12 residues. The germline CDR1 and CDR2 sequences are SQVTM and ANQGSEA. The CDR3 nucleotides read TGCAGCGTTGACAGACAACAAGAGACCCAGTACTTC. Its translation is CSVDRQQETQYF.

This clonotype was detected a few times. The CDR3 region is CASSLSLGRTGEKLFF. CDR3 nucleotides: TGTGCCAGCAGCTTGTCGCTAGGGAGGACGGGGGAAAAACTGTTTTTT. The chain links TRBV7-9 to TRBJ1-4; D is unclear. From germline, CDR1 is SEHNR and CDR2 FQNEAQ (reference sequence). V was pared by 3 bases and J by 8 bases, with 19 bases between. CDR3 size: 16 residues. Full variable domain (remainder filled in from reference TRBV7-9 and TRBJ1-4): DTGVSQNPRHKITKRGQNVTFRCDPISEHNRLYWYRQTLGQGPEFLTYFQNEAQLEKSRLLSDRFSAERPKGSFSTLEIQRTEQGDSAMYLCASSLSLGRTGEKLFFGSGTQLSVL.

This clonotype was picked up many times. The chain is built from TRBV6-6 and TRBJ1-1; D not certain. Trimming shortened V by 2 bases and J by 6 bases, and 10 bases separated the two germline ends. The CDR3 spans 13 residues. CDR1 is MNHNY, CDR2 SVGAGI, per germline (reference sequence). CDR3 region: CASSYGEVSEAFF. CDR3 coding DNA: TGTGCCAGCAGTTACGGGGAGGTGTCTGAAGCTTTCTTT.

This clonotype has just a few counts. This chain's CDR3 is CASSPTRRESSYEQYF. The CDR3 bases are TGTGCCAGCAGTCCCACCCGCCGTGAGAGCTCCTACGAGCAGTACTTC. The chain couples TRBV11-2 to TRBJ2-7; D gene unclear. With 6 bases removed from V and 0 bases from J, the gap between germline ends came to 18 bases. This CDR3 has 16 residues. Germline CDR1 reads SGHAT; CDR2 reads FQNNGV.

The rearrangement links TRBV5-1 to TRBJ2-2; unclear D gene. The CDR3 has 13 residues. The V end was cut by 0 bases, the J end by 5 bases, with 5 bases between. Germline V lookup: CDR1 SGHRS, CDR2 YFSETQ. CDR3 sequence reads: CASSLEITGELFF. The CDR3 nucleotides are TGCGCCAGCAGCTTGGAGATAACCGGGGAGCTGTTTTTT.

This clonotype was seen more than once but under ten times. The chain links TRBV19 to TRBJ1-5; D might be TRBD1 (5 bases). CDR3 length: 14 residues. V was clipped by 5 bases and J by 3 bases, with 11 bases between them. CDR1 and CDR2 from the germline V gene are LNHDA and SQIVND (reference sequence). CDR3 nucleotides: TGTGCCAGTAGTGCGGGACGCTACAATCAGCCCCAGCATTTT. Translating it yields CASSAGRYNQPQHF.

This clonotype has at least ten counts. The chain is built from TRBV7-2 and TRBJ2-1; 9 nucleotides line up with TRBD2. CDR1 and CDR2 (germline): SGHTA, FQGNSA. V shed 2 bases, J shed 1 base, and the junction held 18 bases outside the gene matches. The CDR3 is made up of 21 amino acids. The CDR3 nucleotides read TGTGCCAGCAGCTTACCCGCGGGGAGCGGGAGGACTACCATTTCCTACAATGAGCAGTTCTTC. Translated, it gives CASSLPAGSGRTTISYNEQFF.

This clonotype was found a few times. The chain recombines TRBV27 with TRBJ2-7; possible D gene TRBD2, 5 bases. The CDR3 covers 14 residues. Trimming shortened V by 4 bases and J by 7 bases, and 17 bases separated the two germline ends. Looked up from germline, CDR1 is MNHEY and CDR2 is SMNVEV (reference sequence). The CDR3, as DNA: TGTGCCAGCAGTTCCGCTAGCAGCCTAGGAGAGCAGTACTTC. The encoded protein is CASSSASSLGEQYF.

The V gene is TRBV27, the J gene TRBJ1-1; maybe TRBD1 (6 bases). CDR3 length: 14 residues. Trimming shortened V by 0 bases and J by 5 bases, and 10 bases separated the two germline ends. Germline V gene lookup returns CDR1 MNHEY and CDR2 SMNVEV (reference sequence). As DNA, the CDR3 is TGTGCCAGCAGTTTATCAGGGGGTAGGACTGAAGCTTTCTTT. Protein product: CASSLSGGRTEAFF.

This clonotype was counted a few times. V gene TRBV19 combines with J gene TRBJ1-2; TRBD1 aligns across 8 bases. This CDR3 region has 14 residues. Germline CDR1 and CDR2: LNHDA and SQIVND (reference sequence). Unmatched junction bases numbered 6, after V lost 5 bases and J lost 4 bases. The DNA of the CDR3 is TGTGCCAGTAGTGAGGGGGACAGGCTCTATGGCTACACCTTC. Translated, it gives CASSEGDRLYGYTF.

This clonotype was observed many times. The CDR3 DNA follows: TGTGCCAGCAGCGGGAATGAGCAGTTCTTC. This sequence encodes CASSGNEQFF. This chain connects TRBV9 to TRBJ2-1; D is unresolved. Per germline, CDR1 SGDLS and CDR2 YYNGEE. The V end was cut by 3 bases, the J end by 7 bases, with 2 bases between. The CDR3 has 10 amino acids.

This clonotype was detected a few times. The gene calls are TRBV12-3 or TRBV12-4 and TRBJ1-2, with 8 bases that match TRBD1. The CDR3 is 13 residues long. Trimming at V came to 6 bases and at J to 4 bases, leaving 4 bases not matched to a gene. The CDR3 DNA is TGTGCCAGCAGCAGGGGGCGAAGCTATGGCTACACCTTC. Translating it yields CASSRGRSYGYTF.

This clonotype showed up just a few times. V is TRBV4-1 and J is TRBJ2-7, with a weak D call TRBD2 (6 bases). The V end was cut by 1 base, the J end by 4 bases, with 17 bases between. The V gene's germline CDR1 is MGHRA and CDR2 YSYEKL. The CDR3 spans 16 residues. Written as DNA, the CDR3 is TGCGCCAGCAGCCAAGGAGACCCGGGGAGGATTTACGAGCAGTACTTC. Its protein is CASSQGDPGRIYEQYF.

This clonotype turned up a few times. This chain joins TRBV4-1 and TRBJ2-1, with D uncertain. Germline V gene lookup returns CDR1 MGHRA and CDR2 YSYEKL. Trimming shortened V by 1 base and J by 0 bases, and 13 bases separated the two germline ends. There are 17 residues in the CDR3. The CDR3 here is CASSQAPTPRSYNEQFF. CDR3 nucleotide sequence: TGCGCCAGCAGCCAAGCCCCGACACCCCGCTCCTACAATGAGCAGTTCTTC.

This clonotype was recorded a few times. The rearrangement links TRBV30 to TRBJ2-7, with unresolved D. There are 14 residues in the CDR3. Germline values: CDR1 GTSNPN, CDR2 SVGIG (reference sequence). V gave up 0 bases and J gave up 0 bases, with 9 bases separating them. The CDR3 bases are TGTGCCTGGAGTGTACGTGGCCCCTCCTACGAGCAGTACTTC. Amino acids: CAWSVRGPSYEQYF.

This clonotype was found many times. This chain links TRBV12-2 with TRBJ2-3; the table's D call, TRBD1, has no DNA check behind it. TRBV12-2 is shown as a pseudogene. This CDR3 has 10 amino acids. The CDR3, as DNA: TGTGCAAGCCCGCCGGGTACGCAGTATTTT. Translated: CASPPGTQYF.

The rearrangement uses TRBV7-9 and TRBJ1-1, with D perhaps matching TRBD1 (5 bases). CDR1 is SEHNR, CDR2 FQNEAQ, per germline (reference sequence). This CDR3 region has 14 residues. V lost 6 bases and J lost 1, with 12 bases in between. The CDR3 spells CASRTQVWNTEAFF. Here the CDR3 DNA reads TGTGCCAGCAGGACACAGGTCTGGAACACTGAAGCTTTCTTT.

The chain uses TRBV20-1 and TRBJ1-1; D not certain. V lost 0 bases to trimming and J lost 1 base, with 12 bases between them. This CDR3 region has 15 residues. Germline V gene data show CDR1 as DFQATT and CDR2 as SNEGSKA (reference sequence). The CDR3 loop reads CSARDGKGRNTEAFF. For the CDR3, the DNA is TGCAGTGCTAGAGATGGTAAGGGTAGGAACACTGAAGCTTTCTTT.

This clonotype has a handful of counts. The J gene is TRBJ2-4, the V gene TRBV9; no definite D call. CDR1 and CDR2 (germline): SGDLS, YYNGEE. V dropped 3 bases and J dropped 1 base, with 14 bases sitting between them. The CDR3 length is 16 residues. In DNA, the CDR3 is TGTGCCAGCAGCGCCTCGCAAGGCAGGGCCAAAAACATTCAGTACTTC. Its protein is CASSASQGRAKNIQYF.

J is TRBJ1-1 and V is TRBV11-2; weak D call: TRBD1 (5 bases). V was cut by 6 bases and J by 2 bases, with 10 bases left in between. The CDR3 has 13 residues. Germline assignment: CDR1 SGHAT and CDR2 FQNNGV. CDR3 loop: CASRLGANTEAFF. CDR3 bases: TGTGCCAGCAGGCTAGGGGCTAACACTGAAGCTTTCTTT.

CDR3 region: CASGAGTGGEQFF. Written as DNA, the CDR3 is TGTGCTAGTGGTGCGGGGACAGGCGGGGAGCAGTTCTTC. This sequence joins TRBV12-5 and TRBJ2-1; TRBD1 aligns across 8 bases. This CDR3 comprises 13 residues. V trimming: 5 bases; J trimming: 10 bases; junction bases outside the gene matches: 7. The V gene's germline CDR1 is LGHNT and CDR2 FRNRAP. Variable domain in full (rest from reference TRBV12-5 and TRBJ2-1): DARVTQTPRHKVTEMGQEVTMRCQPILGHNTVFWYRQTMMQGLELLAYFRNRAPLDDSGMPKDRFSAEMPDATLATLKIQPSEPRDSAVYFCASGAGTGGEQFFGPGTRLTVL.

This clonotype was picked up a small number of times. The rearrangement joins TRBV18 to TRBJ2-2; D remains unclear. Trimming removed 3 bases from V and 0 bases from J, with 11 bases in between. CDR3 size: 16 residues. Germline values: CDR1 KGHSH, CDR2 LQKENI. CDR3: CASSPTSPSNTGELFF. The CDR3 DNA reads TGTGCCAGCTCACCGACCAGTCCCTCGAACACCGGGGAGCTGTTTTTT.

This clonotype was recorded at least ten times. The V gene is TRBV5-5, the J gene TRBJ1-2; D uncertain. Germline V gene data show CDR1 as SGHKS and CDR2 as YYEKEE (reference sequence). Trimming shortened V by 2 bases and J by 2 bases, and 10 bases separated the two germline ends. The CDR3 consists of 14 residues. CDR3 region: CASSLLVENYGYTF. CDR3 sequence (DNA): TGTGCCAGCAGCTTATTGGTGGAGAACTATGGCTACACCTTC.

The chain carries TRBV11-2 and TRBJ2-7, with D hard to call. Germline V CDR1 and CDR2: SGHAT, FQNNGV. This CDR3 contains 8 residues. The CDR3 bases are TGTGTTACTTACGAGCAGTACTTC. Its translation: CVTYEQYF.

This clonotype was seen only a few times. The rearrangement uses TRBV7-2 and TRBJ2-3; 9 bases are shared with TRBD2. J gave up 3 bases and V 2 bases, and 6 bases lay outside the gene matches. Germline V gene lookup returns CDR1 SGHTA and CDR2 FQGNSA. The CDR3 extends over 16 amino acids. CDR3 residues: CASSLQSGRRTDTQYF. The DNA of the CDR3 is TGTGCCAGCAGCTTACAGAGCGGGAGGCGAACAGATACGCAGTATTTT.

This chain joins TRBV27 and TRBJ1-5, with a possible D match to TRBD1 (5 bases). The CDR3 has 15 residues. Trimming took 5 bases from V and 3 from J, leaving 14 bases between them. The germline CDR1 and CDR2 sequences are MNHEY and SMNVEV (reference sequence). For the CDR3, the DNA is TGTGCCAGCAGTGGGGCGGACGGGATCAATCAGCCCCAGCATTTT. This translates into CASSGADGINQPQHF.

This clonotype was found a few times. The gene calls are TRBV11-2 and TRBJ2-3; unclear D gene. Trimming pared 1 base from V and 6 bases from J, leaving 11 bases between. The germline V gene has CDR1 SGHAT and CDR2 FQNNGV. CDR3 length: 14 residues. The chain's CDR3 is CASSLVGAFDTQYF. The DNA for the CDR3 is TGTGCCAGCAGCTTAGTCGGTGCTTTCGATACGCAGTATTTT.